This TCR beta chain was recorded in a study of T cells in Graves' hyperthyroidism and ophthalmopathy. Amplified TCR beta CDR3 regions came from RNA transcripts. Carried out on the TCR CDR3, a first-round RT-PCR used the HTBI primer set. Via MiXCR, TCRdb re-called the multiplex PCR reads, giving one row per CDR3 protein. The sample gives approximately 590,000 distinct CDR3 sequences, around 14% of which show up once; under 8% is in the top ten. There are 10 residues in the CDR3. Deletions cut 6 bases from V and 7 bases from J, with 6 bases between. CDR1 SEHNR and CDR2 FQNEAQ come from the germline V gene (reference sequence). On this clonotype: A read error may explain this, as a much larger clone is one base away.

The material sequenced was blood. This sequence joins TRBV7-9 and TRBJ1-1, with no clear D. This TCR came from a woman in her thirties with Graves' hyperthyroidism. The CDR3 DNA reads TGTGCCAGCAGATCCGTTGAAGCTTTCTTT. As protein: CASRSVEAFF.